Below are 25 T cell receptor beta chains sequenced from a single sample in a study of blood T cell repertoires in COVID-19 (dated by TCRdb to about 2020). Library construction relied on the immunoSEQ multiplex PCR assay. Here the immuneACCESS table is served through TCRdb, limited to in-frame sequences with V and J called. Missing clones are a known gap in these copies; in checked studies unresolved V genes cover under half, and the rest lacks a known reason. This sample comprises some 99,000 clones, 75% to 90% of them detected only once. 18% of the sample comes from the top ten. What was sequenced was peripheral blood. Source of these receptors: a woman aged 60-75 years with acute or convalescent COVID-19.

This clone was recorded a few times. V gene TRBV27 combines with J gene TRBJ1-2, with TRBD1 matching over 9 bases. Unmatched junction bases numbered 9, after V lost 5 bases and J lost 5 bases. The CDR3 contains 15 residues. CDR1 is MNHEY and CDR2 is SMNVEV in the germline V gene (reference sequence). The CDR3 DNA sequence: TGTGCCAGCAGTACACTCGGGACAGGGAAGTATGGCTACACCTTC. Its translation is CASSTLGTGKYGYTF.

This sequence joins TRBV7-9 and TRBJ1-2, with D possibly being TRBD1 (5 bases). Trimming pared 3 bases from V and 0 bases from J, leaving 8 bases between. Germline V gene data show CDR1 as SEHNR and CDR2 as FQNEAQ (reference sequence). The CDR3 is 14 amino acids. The CDR3 sequence is CASSFDSTNYGYTF. The CDR3 nucleotides read TGTGCCAGCAGCTTTGACAGCACTAACTATGGCTACACCTTC.

On this clone itself: The germline gene is not matched at one end of the junction; a read error may be the cause. The chain joins TRBV4-1 to TRBJ2-7, with 11 bases identical to TRBD1. The CDR3 spans 14 residues. Per germline, CDR1 MGHRA and CDR2 YSYEKL. The CDR3 here is CASSQDEGQGARSF. The DNA for the CDR3 is TGCGCCAGCAGCCAAGATGAAGGACAGGGGGCGCGAAGCTTC.

CDR3 region: CASTWTGVETQYF. The CDR3, as DNA: TGTGCCAGCACCTGGACAGGAGTAGAGACCCAGTACTTC. The chain combines TRBV6-5 with TRBJ2-5; 7 bases align to TRBD1. This CDR3 is built from 13 residues. Trimming at V came to 7 bases and at J to 4 bases, leaving 6 bases not matched to a gene. Germline V lookup: CDR1 MNHEY, CDR2 SVGAGI.

The sample holds one count of this clone. The CDR3, as DNA: TGTGCCAGCAGCCCCACTTTGGGCCACGAGCAGTACTTC. Protein product: CASSPTLGHEQYF. The chain combines TRBV7-9 with TRBJ2-7, with D unresolved. From germline, CDR1 is SEHNR and CDR2 FQNEAQ (reference sequence). V was clipped by 5 bases and J by 5 bases, with 13 bases between them. The CDR3 runs 13 residues.

This clone was counted a single time. The chain has TRBV6-2 or TRBV6-3 and TRBJ1-5; TRBD1 aligns across 8 bases. The V gene end was trimmed by 2 bases and the J gene end by 0 bases; junction bases not matched to a gene: 3. The length of the CDR3 is 16 residues. From germline, CDR1 is MNHEY and CDR2 SVGEGT. Here the CDR3 reads CASSYPGTGSNQPQHF. As DNA, the CDR3 is TGTGCCAGCAGTTACCCTGGGACAGGTAGCAATCAGCCCCAGCATTTT.

The CDR3 loop is CAYAQGSHEQFF. For the CDR3, the DNA is TGTGCTTACGCCCAGGGCTCGCATGAGCAGTTCTTC. The chain is built from TRBV7-2 and TRBJ2-1; a possible D gene is TRBD1 (5 bases). CDR1 SGHTA and CDR2 FQGNSA come from the germline V gene. There are 12 residues in the CDR3.

This chain connects TRBV2 to TRBJ2-3, with 7 nucleotides matching TRBD1. Trimming at V came to 8 bases and at J to 2 bases, leaving 13 bases not matched to a gene. The length of the CDR3 is 16 residues. Germline CDR1 SNHLY, CDR2 FYNNEI. The DNA for the CDR3 is TGTGCCAGCTCAGGCATCTACGACAGGGCCACAGATACGCAGTATTTT. As protein: CASSGIYDRATDTQYF.

This sequence joins TRBV3-1 (or the pseudogene TRBV3-2) and TRBJ1-6; no clear D gene. Per the germline V gene, CDR1 is LGHDT and CDR2 is YNNKEL (reference sequence). V was cut by 2 bases and J by 8 bases, with 10 bases left in between. CDR3 size: 14 residues. The CDR3 DNA is TGTGCCAGCAGCCAATATACAGCGGATTCACCCCTCCACTTT. Protein product: CASSQYTADSPLHF.

This chain connects TRBV5-1 to TRBJ2-7; D is ambiguous. CDR3 length: 12 residues. V lost 0 bases, J lost 2 bases, and 3 bases lay in between. Germline V gene data show CDR1 as SGHRS and CDR2 as YFSETQ. The CDR3 spells CASSLEPYEQYF. In DNA form, the CDR3 reads TGCGCCAGCAGCTTGGAGCCCTACGAGCAGTACTTC.

This clone has only a few counts. The J gene is TRBJ2-2, the V gene TRBV28, with 9 bases matching TRBD1. The CDR3 spans 15 residues. CDR1 and CDR2 from the germline V gene are MDHEN and SYDVKM. Trimming took 3 bases from V and 6 from J; bases not matched to a gene: 5. This chain's CDR3 is CASSFTGGASGELFF. CDR3 coding DNA: TGTGCCAGCAGTTTTACAGGGGGCGCCTCCGGGGAGCTGTTTTTT.

CDR3 loop: CASSQGGQGARAFF. The CDR3 bases are TGCGCCAGCAGCCAAGGGGGACAGGGGGCGCGGGCTTTCTTT. This rearrangement joins TRBV4-1 to TRBJ1-1; 12 nucleotides line up with TRBD1. Trimming cost V 1 base and J 11 bases; bases outside gene matches: 5. This CDR3 is 14 amino acids long. Germline CDR1 MGHRA, CDR2 YSYEKL.

The chain has TRBV5-1 and TRBJ1-4; no reliable D call. Germline CDR1 is SGHRS and CDR2 is YFSETQ. The CDR3 has 16 amino acids. The ends were cut back, 3 bases at V and 8 bases at J, with 20 bases in the middle. CDR3 coding DNA: TGCGCCAGCAGCTCCGGAGGCTTACCGGGTAGGGAAAAACTGTTTTTT. This sequence encodes CASSSGGLPGREKLFF.

CDR3 in amino acids: CASTVTSGSPRGTQYF. The CDR3 bases are TGTGCCAGCACTGTGACTAGCGGGAGCCCTCGGGGGACGCAGTATTTT. The chain carries TRBV2 and TRBJ2-3, with TRBD2 matching 12 bases. CDR3 length: 16 amino acids. Germline V CDR1 and CDR2: SNHLY, FYNNEI. V dropped 7 bases and J dropped 9; count of bases not matched to a gene: 14. The full variable domain, with the rest looked up from reference TRBV2 and TRBJ2-3, is EPEVTQTPSHQVTQMGQEVILRCVPISNHLYFYWYRQILGQKVEFLVSFYNNEISEKSEIFDDQFSVERPDGSNFTLKIRSTKLEDSAMYFCASTVTSGSPRGTQYFGPGTRLTVL.

This rearrangement joins TRBV5-1 to TRBJ1-5, with 7 bases lining up with TRBD1. The germline CDR1 and CDR2 sequences are SGHRS and YFSETQ. The CDR3 length is 16 residues. J was trimmed by 1 base and V by 1 base; bases with no gene match: 5. The CDR3 region is CASSLSGGLSNQPQHF. CDR3 coding DNA: TGCGCCAGCAGCTTGTCAGGGGGTTTGAGCAATCAGCCCCAGCATTTT.

The CDR3 sequence: CASSQSGGNTGELFF. CDR3 coding DNA: TGTGCCAGCAGCCAATCCGGGGGGAACACCGGGGAGCTGTTTTTT. The chain carries TRBV4-2 and TRBJ2-2; D is perhaps TRBD2 (6 bases). V was trimmed by 2 bases and J by 1 base, leaving 8 bases between them. Germline CDR1 reads LGHNA; CDR2 reads YNFKEQ. CDR3 length: 15 residues.

The V gene is TRBV11-2, the J gene TRBJ1-4; D is perhaps TRBD1 (5 bases). The CDR3 is made up of 14 amino acids. Germline V CDR1 and CDR2: SGHAT, FQNNGV. V was pared by 2 bases and J by 8 bases, with 12 bases between. The CDR3 region is CASSLSQTVEKLFF. The CDR3, as DNA: TGTGCCAGCAGCTTAAGCCAGACAGTAGAAAAACTGTTTTTT.

The gene calls are TRBV5-8 and TRBJ2-4; 10 bases align to TRBD2. V gave up 4 bases and J gave up 0 bases; unmatched junction bases: 7. Germline CDR1 and CDR2: SGHTS and YDEGEE. The CDR3 extends over 17 amino acids. CDR3 coding DNA: TGTGCCAGCAGCACCGGGACTAGCGCCCTAGCCAAAAACATTCAGTACTTC. Protein: CASSTGTSALAKNIQYF.

V usage is TRBV7-9 and J usage is TRBJ2-5; possible D gene TRBD1, 5 bases. CDR1 SEHNR and CDR2 FQNEAQ come from the germline V gene (reference sequence). V gave up 0 bases and J gave up 5 bases, with 10 bases separating them. The CDR3 loop spans 14 amino acids. In DNA, the CDR3 is TGTGCCAGCAGCTTAGCGGGGCCTATTGAGACCCAGTACTTC. This codes for CASSLAGPIETQYF.

Notes on this clone: This CDR3 is also generated by other DNA sequences in the sample. V usage is TRBV14 and J usage is TRBJ2-5; D gene unclear. V was cut by 1 base and J by 4 bases, with 10 bases left in between. This CDR3 is 14 amino acids long. Germline lookup yields CDR1 SGHDN and CDR2 FVKESK. The CDR3 here is CASSQGARSETQYF. The CDR3 DNA is TGTGCCAGCAGCCAAGGAGCGAGGTCAGAGACCCAGTACTTC.

In this sample, this clone turned up a few times. The chain has TRBV20-1 and TRBJ2-1; TRBD2 aligns across 8 bases. This CDR3 contains 14 residues. V was clipped by 3 bases and J by 8 bases; unmatched bases: 9. In germline, CDR1 is DFQATT, CDR2 SNEGSKA (reference sequence). CDR3 coding DNA: TGCAGTGCTAGTCGGGGGGGCCCCCGCGATGAGCAGTTCTTC. As protein: CSASRGGPRDEQFF.

This clone was detected only a few times. The V gene is TRBV30, the J gene TRBJ2-7, with D tentatively TRBD2 (6 bases). Trimming left V 3 bases short and J 3 bases short, with 15 bases between. The CDR3 sequence is 14 residues long. Per the germline V gene, CDR1 is GTSNPN and CDR2 is SVGIG (reference sequence). The CDR3 region is CAWRALGGFYEQYF. The CDR3 bases are TGTGCCTGGAGGGCATTGGGGGGATTCTACGAGCAGTACTTC.

The rearrangement uses TRBV3-1 (or the pseudogene TRBV3-2) and TRBJ2-3; D is possibly TRBD2 (5 bases). This CDR3 has 13 amino acids. The ends were cut back, 0 bases at V and 6 bases at J, with 7 bases in the middle. The germline V gene encodes CDR1 LGHDT and CDR2 YNNKEL (reference sequence). The CDR3: CASSQDWEDTQYF. The CDR3 DNA follows: TGTGCCAGCAGCCAAGACTGGGAGGATACGCAGTATTTT.

This chain uses TRBV7-3 with TRBJ2-7; TRBD2 is a possible D gene (6 bases). The germline gives CDR1 SGHTA, CDR2 FQGTGA. V was trimmed by 5 bases and J by 7 bases, leaving 21 bases between them. The CDR3 sequence is 15 residues long. The CDR3 spells CASSPKGGSASEQYF. CDR3 coding DNA: TGTGCCAGCAGCCCTAAAGGAGGGTCGGCGTCGGAGCAGTACTTC.

The chain combines TRBV5-4 with TRBJ1-4; 7 bases are a match to TRBD1. V gave up 4 bases and J gave up 6 bases; unmatched junction bases: 3. The CDR3 covers 13 residues. The germline gives CDR1 SGHNT, CDR2 YYREEE (reference sequence). The CDR3, as DNA: TGTGCCAGCAGCCGAGACAGGGATGAAAAACTGTTTTTT. This codes for CASSRDRDEKLFF.